Each of the 21 T cell receptor beta chains below was sequenced from the same sample in a study of blood T cell repertoires in COVID-19. Repertoires were generated with immunoSEQ multiplex PCR, while TCRdb's copy carries only in-frame clones and drops some. The profile shows about 140,000 clones, just under 90% of them singletons. The sequenced material came from peripheral blood. These receptors were collected from a woman aged 80 or over with acute or convalescent COVID-19.

The chain recombines TRBV12-5 with TRBJ1-2; D perhaps matches TRBD1 (6 bases). Germline CDR1 is LGHNT and CDR2 is FRNRAP. The CDR3 is 16 residues long. The V gene lost 2 bases and the J gene lost 3 bases, with 16 bases spanning the gap. The CDR3 nucleotides are TGTGCTAGTGGTTTGTGGGGGCAGGGAGTTTACTATGGCTACACCTTC. Protein sequence: CASGLWGQGVYYGYTF. Looking up the rest from reference TRBV12-5 and TRBJ1-2 gives the full variable domain: DARVTQTPRHKVTEMGQEVTMRCQPILGHNTVFWYRQTMMQGLELLAYFRNRAPLDDSGMPKDRFSAEMPDATLATLKIQPSEPRDSAVYFCASGLWGQGVYYGYTFGSGTRLTVV.

This chain connects TRBV7-9 to TRBJ2-3; D perhaps matches TRBD1 (6 bases). This CDR3 region has 14 residues. Germline CDR1 is SEHNR and CDR2 is FQNEAQ (reference sequence). The germline V and J ends were trimmed by 5 bases and 1 base, with 10 bases remaining between them. The CDR3 DNA reads as TGTGCCAGCAGCCTCTGGACAGGCACAGATACGCAGTATTTT. Translation gives CASSLWTGTDTQYF.

The gene calls are TRBV7-3 and TRBJ2-5; D might be TRBD2 (5 bases). V gave up 0 bases and J gave up 7 bases, with 9 bases separating them. This CDR3 is 13 amino acids long. Germline-derived CDR1 and CDR2 are SGHTA and FQGTGA. CDR3 in amino acids: CASSLTRDGTQYF. The DNA for the CDR3 is TGTGCCAGCAGCTTAACTCGGGATGGGACCCAGTACTTC.

J is TRBJ2-5 and V is TRBV3-1 (or the pseudogene TRBV3-2); TRBD2 matches at 9 bases. The V segment lost 0 bases and the J segment 9 bases; nucleotides outside the gene matches: 5. Germline values: CDR1 LGHDT, CDR2 YNNKEL (reference sequence). The CDR3 extends over 14 amino acids. The CDR3 is CASSQEVAGGPQYF. The CDR3 DNA is TGTGCCAGCAGCCAAGAGGTGGCGGGGGGGCCCCAGTACTTC.

V gene TRBV6-1 combines with J gene TRBJ1-3, with a weak D call TRBD1 (5 bases). The germline V and J ends were trimmed by 1 base and 2 bases, with 12 bases remaining between them. Germline V CDR1 and CDR2: MNHNS, SASEGT. CDR3 length: 16 residues. The CDR3 nucleotides read TGTGCCAGCAGTGAAGAGGCAGGGTGGGCTGGAAACACCATATATTTT. Translation gives CASSEEAGWAGNTIYF.

This clone was picked up a small number of times. V gene TRBV5-1 combines with J gene TRBJ1-1, with a possible D match to TRBD1 (5 bases). The CDR3 runs to 15 residues. The germline V and J ends were trimmed by 0 bases and 2 bases, with 11 bases remaining between them. Germline V gives CDR1 SGHRS, CDR2 YFSETQ. CDR3 nucleotides: TGCGCCAGCAGCTTGGAGGGGCAGTTTAACACTGAAGCTTTCTTT. Its translation is CASSLEGQFNTEAFF.

This chain uses TRBV29-1 with TRBJ1-1, with 10 bases matching TRBD1. The CDR3 loop spans 14 amino acids. The V gene's germline CDR1 is SQVTM and CDR2 ANQGSEA. The trim removed 3 bases at V and 2 bases at J, leaving 3 bases unmatched. CDR3 sequence: CSVEGQGRNTEAFF. The DNA of the CDR3 is TGCAGCGTTGAGGGACAGGGGCGAAACACTGAAGCTTTCTTT. Looking up the rest from reference TRBV29-1 and TRBJ1-1 gives the full variable domain: SAVISQKPSRDICQRGTSLTIQCQVDSQVTMMFWYRQQPGQSLTLIATANQGSEATYESGFVIDKFPISRPNLTFSTLTVSNMSPEDSSIYLCSVEGQGRNTEAFFGQGTRLTVV.

V usage is TRBV7-9 and J usage is TRBJ1-4; possibly TRBD1 for D (5 bases). The CDR3 is made up of 14 amino acids. Germline V CDR1 and CDR2: SEHNR, FQNEAQ (reference sequence). Trimming shortened V by 5 bases and J by 8 bases, and 15 bases separated the two germline ends. The CDR3 loop reads CASSPQGSGEKLFF. The CDR3 bases are TGTGCCAGCAGCCCCCAGGGTTCCGGGGAAAAACTGTTTTTT.

The V and J genes are TRBV3-1 (or the pseudogene TRBV3-2) and TRBJ1-6; D may be TRBD1 (6 bases). Germline lookup yields CDR1 LGHDT and CDR2 YNNKEL (reference sequence). The CDR3 covers 16 residues. The V end was cut by 0 bases, the J end by 10 bases, with 16 bases between. This chain's CDR3 is CASSQDQGIRGSPLHF. The DNA for the CDR3 is TGTGCCAGCAGCCAAGATCAGGGGATAAGAGGATCACCCCTCCACTTT.

The V gene is TRBV4-1, the J gene TRBJ2-3, with 7 bases aligning to TRBD1. The CDR3 length is 13 residues. Per the germline V gene, CDR1 is MGHRA and CDR2 is YSYEKL. The trim removed 5 bases at V and 6 bases at J, leaving 5 bases unmatched. Here the CDR3 reads CASSLRDSDTQYF. As DNA, the CDR3 is TGCGCCAGCAGCTTGAGGGACAGCGATACGCAGTATTTT.

This chain uses TRBV19 with TRBJ1-1; TRBD1 is a possible D gene (6 bases). The germline V gene encodes CDR1 LNHDA and CDR2 SQIVND (reference sequence). This CDR3 region has 15 residues. V was shortened by 1 base and J by 0 bases, with 9 bases between the two germline ends. For the CDR3, the DNA is TGTGCCAGTAGTATAGTGGGGGCTATGAACACTGAAGCTTTCTTT. Residues: CASSIVGAMNTEAFF.

The chain is built from TRBV4-1 and TRBJ1-4; 9 nucleotides match TRBD1. V shed 10 bases and J 6 bases; nucleotides not matched to a gene: 15. The germline CDR1 and CDR2 sequences are MGHRA and YSYEKL. This CDR3 contains 16 residues. CDR3 bases: TGCGCCATATCATTGGCCCCCGGGACAGGGTATGAAAAACTGTTTTTT. Protein sequence: CAISLAPGTGYEKLFF.

The chain combines TRBV7-2 with TRBJ1-2; D ambiguous. Germline V gene sequence: CDR1 SGHTA, CDR2 FQGNSA. CDR3 length: 13 amino acids. V lost 3 bases and J 8 bases, leaving 13 bases between the germline ends. CDR3: CASSFRSDQGYTF. The CDR3 DNA follows: TGTGCCAGCAGCTTTAGGAGCGATCAAGGCTACACCTTC.

V and J are TRBV5-1 and TRBJ1-3; D perhaps matches TRBD1 (5 bases). Germline CDR1 SGHRS, CDR2 YFSETQ. This CDR3 is 16 amino acids long. Trimming took 0 bases from V and 0 from J, leaving 10 bases between them. The CDR3 nucleotides are TGCGCCAGCAGCTTGGCGGGGGTGAGCTCTGGAAACACCATATATTTT. This gives the protein CASSLAGVSSGNTIYF.

The CDR3 DNA reads TGTGCCTGGGTGCAGGACACCGGGGAGCTGTTTTTT. It translates to CAWVQDTGELFF. The chain links TRBV30 to TRBJ2-2; D ambiguous. V lost 5 bases to trimming and J lost 3 bases, with 7 bases between them. The germline gives CDR1 GTSNPN, CDR2 SVGIG (reference sequence). The CDR3 extends over 12 amino acids.

The chain employs TRBV5-1 and TRBJ2-3; D may be TRBD2 (6 bases). V lost 5 bases and J lost 7, with 17 bases in between. In germline, CDR1 is SGHRS, CDR2 YFSETQ. The CDR3 is 14 amino acids. CDR3 residues: CASSSGLSSYTQYF. Written as DNA, the CDR3 is TGCGCCAGCAGTTCGGGACTTTCCTCTTATACGCAGTATTTT.

The CDR3 reads CAWSSRVGYTF. The CDR3 DNA reads TGTGCCTGGAGCTCGCGGGTTGGCTACACCTTC. The chain has TRBV30 and TRBJ1-2; D gene unclear. Trimming took 3 bases from V and 7 from J, leaving 9 bases between them. There are 11 residues in the CDR3. The germline gives CDR1 GTSNPN, CDR2 SVGIG (reference sequence). The full variable domain, in which reference TRBV30 and TRBJ1-2 provide the parts outside the CDR3, is SQTIHQWPATLVQPVGSPLSLECTVEGTSNPNLYWYRQAAGRGLQLLFYSVGIGQISSEVPQNLSASRPQDRQFILSSKKLLLSDSGFYLCAWSSRVGYTFGSGTRLTVV.

The chain employs TRBV6-2 or TRBV6-3 and TRBJ1-2, with 10 bases lining up with TRBD1. The CDR3 runs to 15 residues. Germline lookup yields CDR1 MNHEY and CDR2 SVGEGT. The J segment lost 3 bases and the V segment lost 4 bases, leaving 5 bases of the junction unmatched. In DNA, the CDR3 is TGTGCCAGCAGTTCTTCCGGGACAGGGGACTATGGCTACACCTTC. Translating gives CASSSSGTGDYGYTF.

The chain has TRBV2 and TRBJ1-3; 8 positions match TRBD1. The V and J ends lost 7 bases and 3 bases, in that order; junction bases with no gene match: 11. Germline V gene sequence: CDR1 SNHLY, CDR2 FYNNEI. The CDR3 totals 16 residues. CDR3 nucleotides: TGTGCCAGCACCATACAGGGGGGGAGAGATGGAAACACCATATATTTT. Its protein product is CASTIQGGRDGNTIYF.

This chain links TRBV13 with TRBJ2-1; 9 nucleotides match TRBD1. V trimming: 5 bases; J trimming: 7 bases; junction bases outside the gene matches: 9. The CDR3 length is 15 residues. Germline CDR1 reads PRHDT; CDR2 reads FYEKMQ (reference sequence). In DNA form, the CDR3 reads TGTGCCAGCAGCCGAACAGGGGGCGCTACAAATGAGCAGTTCTTC. It specifies CASSRTGGATNEQFF. Looking up the rest from reference TRBV13 and TRBJ2-1 gives the full variable domain: AAGVIQSPRHLIKEKRETATLKCYPIPRHDTVYWYQQGPGQDPQFLISFYEKMQSDKGSIPDRFSAQQFSDYHSELNMSSLELGDSALYFCASSRTGGATNEQFFGPGTRLTVL.

This chain joins TRBV12-2 and TRBJ1-1. TRBV12-2 is a pseudogene. The CDR3 loop spans 12 amino acids. CDR3 amino acids: CASRRLGTEAFF. The CDR3 region has the DNA TGTGCAAGTCGCAGACTAGGTACTGAAGCTTTCTTT.